This T cell receptor (beta chain) comes out of a study of human T cells and chemical hapten exposure. Study background: Diphenylcyclopropenone was administered weekly to the scalp of patients throughout the roughly 23-week study. Minor pooled library volume differences mainly drove per-sample TCR yield variation. Findings and limits, study-wide: Donors had alopecia, so their immune response may differ from healthy people's.

CDR1 and CDR2 (germline): MNHEY, SVGAGI. V lost 2 bases to trimming and J lost 4 bases, with 8 bases between them. The CDR3 contains 13 residues. The table lists this clonotype with a few counts. As yet, its antigen is unknown. Time point specified: patch test 1, 2 weeks after DPC sensitization. As to treatment: therapeutic diphenylcyclopropenone sensitization with weekly scalp DPC. Before extraction, the whole blood was not fractionated, and total RNA was taken from it. TCRdb passed the RACE reads through MiXCR, listing each CDR3 protein once. Of 350,000 or so distinct CDR3 sequences listed, 5.5% to 8% are singletons.

The specimen comprised whole blood, sampled in connection with sensitization to the hapten diphenylcyclopropenone (DPC). The sequence was obtained from a woman aged 18-29 years with alopecia areata. Some clones in this sample may be carry-over from other donors' samples. The chain is built from TRBV6-5 and TRBJ1-1, with D maybe TRBD1 (6 bases). CDR3 sequence (DNA): TGTGCCAGCAGTTACGGAGGGGGCACTGAAGCTTTCTTT. This codes for CASSYGGGTEAFF.